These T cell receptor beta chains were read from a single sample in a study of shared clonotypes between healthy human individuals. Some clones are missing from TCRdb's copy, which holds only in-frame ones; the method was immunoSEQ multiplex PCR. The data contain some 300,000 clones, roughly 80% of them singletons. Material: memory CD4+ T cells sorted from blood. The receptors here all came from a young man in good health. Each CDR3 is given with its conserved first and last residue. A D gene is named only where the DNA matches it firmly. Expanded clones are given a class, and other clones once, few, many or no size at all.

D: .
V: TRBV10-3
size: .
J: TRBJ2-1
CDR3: CAISGQDNEQFF
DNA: TGTGCCATCAGTGGACAGGACAATGAGCAGTTCTTC

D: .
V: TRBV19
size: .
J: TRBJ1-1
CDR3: CASSIMAGEAFF
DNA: TGTGCCAGTAGTATAATGGCTGGTGAAGCTTTCTTT

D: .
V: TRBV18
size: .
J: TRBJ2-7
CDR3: CASSPAGVEQYF
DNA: TGTGCCAGCTCACCAGCGGGTGTCGAGCAGTACTTC

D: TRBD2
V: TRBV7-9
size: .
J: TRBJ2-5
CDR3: CASSLASGSSESQYF
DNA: TGTGCCAGCAGCTTAGCTAGCGGGAGTTCAGAGTCCCAGTACTTC

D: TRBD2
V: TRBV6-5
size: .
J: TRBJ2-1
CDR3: CASSLPSGSVDEQFF
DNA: TGTGCCAGCAGTTTGCCCAGCGGGAGTGTCGATGAGCAGTTCTTC

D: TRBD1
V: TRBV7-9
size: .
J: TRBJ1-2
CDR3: CASSFHRRTGLYGYTF
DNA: TGTGCCAGCAGCTTCCACCGAAGGACAGGGCTCTATGGCTACACCTTC

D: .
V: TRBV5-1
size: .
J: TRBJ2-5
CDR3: CASSLRGRGETQYF
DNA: TGCGCCAGCAGTTTGAGGGGTCGGGGAGAGACCCAGTACTTC

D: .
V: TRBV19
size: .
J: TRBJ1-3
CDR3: CATNPSSLSFGNTIYF
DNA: TGTGCCACCAACCCAAGTTCCCTTTCTTTTGGAAACACCATATATTTT

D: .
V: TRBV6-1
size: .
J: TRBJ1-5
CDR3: CASRGSAGSQPQHF
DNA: TGTGCCAGTCGGGGGTCAGCAGGGTCTCAGCCCCAGCATTTT

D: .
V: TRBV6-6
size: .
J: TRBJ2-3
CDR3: CASSTTSLTQYF
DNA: TGTGCCAGCAGCACGACATCTTTAACGCAGTATTTT

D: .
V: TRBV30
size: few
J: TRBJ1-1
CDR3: CAWSKMNTEAFF
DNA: TGTGCCTGGTCAAAAATGAACACTGAAGCTTTCTTT

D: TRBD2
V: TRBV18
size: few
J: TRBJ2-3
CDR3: CASSNALAGNTDTQYF
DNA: TGTGCCAGCTCCAACGCCTTAGCGGGTAACACAGATACGCAGTATTTT

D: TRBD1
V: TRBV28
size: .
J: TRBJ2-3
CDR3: CASGTQGRADTQYF
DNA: TGTGCCAGCGGGACACAGGGGCGGGCGGATACGCAGTATTTT

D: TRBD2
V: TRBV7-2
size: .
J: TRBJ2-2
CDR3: CASSLRATTSENTGELFF
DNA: TGTGCCAGCAGCTTGCGGGCCACCACTAGCGAGAACACCGGGGAGCTGTTTTTT

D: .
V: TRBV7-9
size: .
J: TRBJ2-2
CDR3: CASSLSMGTNTGELFF
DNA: TGTGCCAGCAGCTTATCGATGGGGACGAACACCGGGGAGCTGTTTTTT

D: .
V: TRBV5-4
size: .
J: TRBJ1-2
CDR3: CASSLARSPWDGYTF
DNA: TGTGCCAGCAGCTTGGCCAGATCCCCTTGGGATGGCTACACCTTC

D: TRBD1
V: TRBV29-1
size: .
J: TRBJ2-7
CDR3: CSVTGTGGYEQYF
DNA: TGCAGCGTTACCGGGACAGGGGGCTACGAGCAGTACTTC

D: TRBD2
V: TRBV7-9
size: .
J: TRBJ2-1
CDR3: CASSRLAGIYNEQFF
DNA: TGTGCCAGCAGCCGACTAGCGGGGATCTACAATGAGCAGTTCTTC